What follows are 7 T cell receptor beta chains derived from one specimen sequenced in a study of blood T cell repertoires in COVID-19 (dated by TCRdb to 2018 to 2021). The library was produced with the immunoSEQ multiplex PCR assay. TCRdb stores this immuneACCESS table with in-frame sequences only. Part of the clones is absent; in the studies checked, under half of the shortfall reflects unresolved V genes, and no reason is known for the rest. In all, the sample holds more than 300,000 clones, and 80% to 90% of those were seen once. 4% to 5% of the sample belongs to the ten largest clones. The material sequenced was PBMCs or T cells enriched from blood (not recorded which). The source of these receptors is a man aged 30 to 39 who had recovered from COVID-19.

This chain joins TRBV9 and TRBJ1-1; D ambiguous. V lost 0 bases, J lost 3 bases, and 12 bases lay in between. CDR3 length: 15 residues. Germline V gene sequence: CDR1 SGDLS, CDR2 YYNGEE. Here the CDR3 DNA reads TGTGCCAGCAGCGTAGACGCGGTTTGGTACACTGAAGCTTTCTTT. Residues: CASSVDAVWYTEAFF. The full variable domain, with the rest looked up from reference TRBV9 and TRBJ1-1, is DSGVTQTPKHLITATGQRVTLRCSPRSGDLSVYWYQQSLDQGLQFLIQYYNGEERAKGNILERFSAQQFPDLHSELNLSSLELGDSALYFCASSVDAVWYTEAFFGQGTRLTVV.

The CDR3 is CSVEDRGQGPQETQYF. CDR3 nucleotides: TGCAGCGTTGAAGATAGGGGACAGGGGCCCCAAGAGACCCAGTACTTC. The chain employs TRBV29-1 and TRBJ2-5; 10 bases are a match to TRBD1. This CDR3 region has 16 residues. V shed 0 bases, J shed 1 base, and the junction held 5 bases outside the gene matches. The germline gives CDR1 SQVTM, CDR2 ANQGSEA.

This clone was seen more than once but under ten times. The chain joins TRBV28 to TRBJ1-1; 12 bases are shared with TRBD1. Per the germline V gene, CDR1 is MDHEN and CDR2 is SYDVKM. J gave up 11 bases and V 6 bases, and 10 bases lay outside the gene matches. This CDR3 is built from 14 residues. Written as DNA, the CDR3 is TGTGCCAGCAGGCCTGGGACAGGGGGCGCTTGGGCTTTCTTT. This codes for CASRPGTGGAWAFF.

This sequence joins TRBV5-8 and TRBJ2-5, with TRBD1 matching 10 bases. The V segment lost 3 bases and the J segment 3 bases; nucleotides outside the gene matches: 5. Germline CDR1 SGHTS, CDR2 YDEGEE. This CDR3 comprises 15 residues. In DNA form, the CDR3 reads TGTGCCAGCAGCTACGGGACAGGGGTAAAAGAGACCCAGTACTTC. It specifies CASSYGTGVKETQYF.

The V and J genes are TRBV3-1 (or the pseudogene TRBV3-2) and TRBJ2-3, with D possibly matching TRBD2 (6 bases). V lost 1 base and J 3 bases, leaving 11 bases between the germline ends. The CDR3 extends over 15 amino acids. Germline V lookup: CDR1 LGHDT, CDR2 YNNKEL (reference sequence). For the CDR3, the DNA is TGTGCCAGCAGCCAAGGAGGACTAAGGACAGATACGCAGTATTTT. Residues: CASSQGGLRTDTQYF.

This chain connects TRBV25-1 to TRBJ2-1; TRBD1 matches at 9 bases. The CDR3 is made up of 13 amino acids. The ends lost 3 bases at V and 9 bases at J; junction bases unmatched: 3. Germline CDR1 MGHDK, CDR2 SYGVNS. The CDR3 spells CASSETGGSEQFF. CDR3 nucleotide sequence: TGTGCCAGCAGTGAGACAGGGGGTAGTGAGCAGTTCTTC. Full variable domain (missing parts from reference TRBV25-1 and TRBJ2-1): EADIYQTPRYLVIGTGKKITLECSQTMGHDKMYWYQQDPGMELHLIHYSYGVNSTEKGDLSSESTVSRIRTEHFPLTLESARPSHTSQYLCASSETGGSEQFFGPGTRLTVL.

This chain uses TRBV4-1 with TRBJ2-7; 8 bases map to TRBD1. The CDR3 length is 15 residues. In germline, CDR1 is MGHRA, CDR2 YSYEKL. Germline trimming cut 1 base from V and 2 bases from J; bases unmatched to any gene: 4. CDR3 sequence reads: CASSQGDRGTYEQYF. The CDR3 DNA is TGCGCCAGCAGCCAAGGCGACAGGGGAACCTACGAGCAGTACTTC.